The source of this T cell receptor (beta chain) is a study of cytomegalovirus exposure and HLA in healthy donors. Study-wide results and limits: HLA restriction was apparent for most CMV-associated TCR beta chains in a later analysis. In vitro, a few CMV-associated chains proved specific for CMV antigens. The classifier reportedly diagnosed cytomegalovirus status with high specificity and sensitivity. Later on, an analysis showed TCR association rates differing by HLA locus, with DRB1 the most and HLA-C the fewest.

As regards this clone: The antigen remains undetermined.

Amplification used 60 Vbeta primers and 13 Jbeta primers. Clones were read by immunoSEQ multiplex PCR, and TCRdb kept only the in-frame ones, dropping some. This sample's clone table lists roughly 55,000 clones. The germline gives CDR1 MDHEN, CDR2 SYDVKM. The CDR3 extends over 15 amino acids. Trimming pared 6 bases from V and 4 bases from J, leaving 16 bases between. This chain uses TRBV28 with TRBJ1-5; maybe TRBD1 (6 bases). This receptor was obtained from a man aged 45-65 years in good health and CMV-seropositive. Sequences were obtained from PBMCs. Here the CDR3 reads CASSLTGTQNQPQHF. Written as DNA, the CDR3 is TGTGCCAGCAGCCTGACGGGGACACAAAATCAGCCCCAGCATTTT.